The rows below give T cell receptor beta chains drawn from one sample of a study of shared clonotypes between healthy human individuals. Profiling relied on immunoSEQ multiplex PCR, and the TCRdb table lists in-frame clones only, not all of them. The table has about a million clones, about 76% seen once. Material for sequencing was memory CD4+ T cells sorted from blood. All receptors derive from a man younger than 35 in good health. Both conserved end residues are part of each CDR3. The order of the fields is D gene, CDR3 length, clone size, V gene, J gene, CDR3 DNA, CDR3 protein. The D gene is left open where the match is weak. Some rows have no size entry. The others give once, few or many, or a class for an expanded clone.

>TRBD1|14|once|TRBV10-2|TRBJ1-1
TGCGCCAGCAGGGGACAGGGCGGTGGGACTGAAGCTTTCTTT
CASRGQGGGTEAFF
>TRBD1|15|once|TRBV27|TRBJ1-1
TGTGCCAGCAGTCTCCTCAGGGGGCAGAACACTGAAGCTTTCTTT
CASSLLRGQNTEAFF
>TRBD1|15|-|TRBV7-9|TRBJ1-6
TGTGCCAGCAGCCCAGGGGGTCAAGGAGGTTCACCCCTCCACTTT
CASSPGGQGGSPLHF
>-|13|-|TRBV18|TRBJ1-2
TGTGCCAGCTCACCGGAGACACGCTATGGCTACACCTTC
CASSPETRYGYTF
>-|14|-|TRBV5-1|TRBJ2-5
TGCGCCAGCAGCTCGGGGAGGACGCAAGAGACCCAGTACTTC
CASSSGRTQETQYF
>TRBD1|18|-|TRBV19|TRBJ1-5
TGTGCCAGTAGTATCGGGGGACAGGGGACCCTCTTGGGTCAGCCCCAGCATTTT
CASSIGGQGTLLGQPQHF
>-|14|few|TRBV30|TRBJ1-5
TGTGCCTGGAGCTCCCTGACGGGGGATCAGCCCCAGCATTTT
CAWSSLTGDQPQHF
>-|15|-|TRBV6-1|TRBJ1-2
TGTGCCAGCAGTGAAGAGGGGGACTGGAACTATGGCTACACCTTC
CASSEEGDWNYGYTF
>-|15|-|TRBV27|TRBJ2-7
TGTGCCAGCAGACCCGGGACGGGGAGCTCCTACGAGCAGTACTTC
CASRPGTGSSYEQYF
>-|14|-|TRBV5-4|TRBJ2-5
TGTGCCAGCAGCTTTAATAGCGTAGAAGAGACCCAGTACTTC
CASSFNSVEETQYF
>-|15|many|TRBV18|TRBJ1-3
TGTGCCAGCTCATCGCAACAGGATTCTGGAAACACCATATATTTT
CASSSQQDSGNTIYF
>TRBD1|15|-|TRBV5-8|TRBJ1-2
TGTGCCAGCAGCTTGTCCGGGACAGGAATCTATGGCTACACCTTC
CASSLSGTGIYGYTF
>-|15|-|TRBV19|TRBJ1-6
TGTGCCAGGACACAGGTGGGGGGTAGAAATTCACCCCTCCACTTT
CARTQVGGRNSPLHF
>-|17|-|TRBV10-3|TRBJ2-2
TGTGCCACGAACCCTGTGGGCAGCGGGCCCAGTACCGGGGAGCTGTTTTTT
CATNPVGSGPSTGELFF
>-|14|-|TRBV18|TRBJ1-5
TGTGCCAGCTCATCATCAGGATACAATCAGCCCCAGCATTTT
CASSSSGYNQPQHF
>TRBD2|17|-|TRBV18|TRBJ2-3
TGTGCCAGCTCACCACCGGGACTAGCGGGGGGGACAGATACGCAGTATTTT
CASSPPGLAGGTDTQYF
>-|14|-|TRBV6-6|TRBJ2-7
TGTGCCAGCAGTTACGCAGATACAAACTACGAGCAGTACTTC
CASSYADTNYEQYF
>TRBD1|14|-|TRBV10-3|TRBJ1-4
TGTGCCATCAGTGAGGACAGGGGGCGGGAAAAACTGTTTTTT
CAISEDRGREKLFF
>TRBD2|18|-|TRBV11-3|TRBJ2-2
TGTGCCAGCAGCTTGTCAAAAACGGGACTACCGAACACCGGGGAGCTGTTTTTT
CASSLSKTGLPNTGELFF
>-|14|-|TRBV7-2|TRBJ2-2
TGTGCCAGCAGCTTAGTGGGCGTCAACGGGGAGCTGTTTTTT
CASSLVGVNGELFF
>-|16|-|TRBV7-2|TRBJ2-1
TGTGCCAGCAGCTTACTCGAGGGAGTAGGGGACAATGAGCAGTTCTTC
CASSLLEGVGDNEQFF
>-|15|-|TRBV4-3|TRBJ2-1
TGCGCCAGCAGCCAAGAGGGGACCGGGAAGAATGAGCAGTTCTTC
CASSQEGTGKNEQFF
>-|13|-|TRBV7-2|TRBJ2-5
TGTGCCAGCAGCCAACGTGCGGGGGAGACCCAGTACTTC
CASSQRAGETQYF
>-|14|-|TRBV7-9|TRBJ2-7
TGTGCCAGCAGCTTAGCTGGGGGCTCCTACGAGCAGTACTTC
CASSLAGGSYEQYF
>-|14|-|TRBV4-3|TRBJ1-1
TGCGCCAGCAGCCAAGAAAGAGGGTACACTGAAGCTTTCTTT
CASSQERGYTEAFF
>-|13|-|TRBV11-3|TRBJ1-1
TGTGCCAGCAGCCAACAGTGGAACACTGAAGCTTTCTTT
CASSQQWNTEAFF
>-|15|-|TRBV4-3|TRBJ1-3
TGCGCCAGCAGCCAAGACGACAGGCACGGAAACACCATATATTTT
CASSQDDRHGNTIYF
>-|13|once|TRBV6-5|TRBJ1-2
TGTGCCAGCAGCCGAGGACCGCCCCATGGCTACACCTTC
CASSRGPPHGYTF
>-|15|many|TRBV28|TRBJ2-7
TGTGCCAGCAGGGCGGCACAGGGGACTTCCTACGAGCAGTACTTC
CASRAAQGTSYEQYF
>-|13|-|TRBV18|TRBJ1-2
TGTGCCAGCTCACTCTTAAGGGAGGAGGGCTACACCTTC
CASSLLREEGYTF
>-|12|-|TRBV10-3|TRBJ2-1
TGTGCCACCGGTTGGGCGGAACATGAGCAGTTCTTC
CATGWAEHEQFF
>-|14|-|TRBV6-1|TRBJ2-3
TGTGCCAGCACTTGGGGGACAAACACAGATACGCAGTATTTT
CASTWGTNTDTQYF
>TRBD1|14|-|TRBV2|TRBJ1-4
TGTGCCAGCAGACCCACAGGGGGGCCGGAAAAACTGTTTTTT
CASRPTGGPEKLFF
>-|13|-|TRBV10-3|TRBJ1-1
TGTGCCTCCGCCCCGGGGGAGGGCACTGAAGCTTTCTTT
CASAPGEGTEAFF
>-|15|-|TRBV6-6|TRBJ1-6
TGTGCCAGCAGTTTAGGGAAGTCACCGGGCTCACCCCTCCACTTT
CASSLGKSPGSPLHF
>-|17|-|TRBV5-1|TRBJ2-4
TGCGCCAGCAGCTTGAAGGCCCAGGGGGGTCCTAAAAACATTCAGTACTTC
CASSLKAQGGPKNIQYF
>-|16|once|TRBV19|TRBJ1-1
TGTGCCAGTAGTATAGCCTCGGGACTCGTGAACACTGAAGCTTTCTTT
CASSIASGLVNTEAFF
>-|17|-|TRBV5-6|TRBJ1-6
TGTGCCAGCCGCCCATCCCCGTCATCACAGAATAATTCACCCCTCCACTTT
CASRPSPSSQNNSPLHF
>TRBD2|16|-|TRBV2|TRBJ2-1
TGTGCCAGCAGTGAAAACGGGGGGGCCTCCTACAATGAGCAGTTCTTC
CASSENGGASYNEQFF
>-|15|-|TRBV4-3|TRBJ2-3
TGCGCCAGCAGCCAAGTGACGGGAGAGGCAGATACGCAGTATTTT
CASSQVTGEADTQYF
>-|14|-|TRBV19|TRBJ2-7
TGTGCCAGTAGTATTACCCTGGGAACCTACGAGCAGTACTTC
CASSITLGTYEQYF
>-|11|-|TRBV5-4|TRBJ2-3
TGTGCCAGCAGCTTGGGACTAACGCAGTATTTT
CASSLGLTQYF
>-|16|once|TRBV6-6|TRBJ1-5
TGTGCCAGCAGTTACTCCCCGGGGGCCCCCCATCAGCCCCAGCATTTT
CASSYSPGAPHQPQHF
>TRBD1|15|few|TRBV2|TRBJ2-1
TGTGCCAGCAGTTCGGACAGGGGGCAGGGTAATGAGCAGTTCTTC
CASSSDRGQGNEQFF
>TRBD1|14|-|TRBV11-3|TRBJ1-1
TGTGCCAGCAGCTTAATAGCAGGGGGTCCTGAAGCTTTCTTT
CASSLIAGGPEAFF